These T cell receptor beta chains were read from a single sample in a study of blood T cell repertoires in COVID-19. Using immunoSEQ multiplex PCR, the repertoire was profiled, and TCRdb retains in-frame clones only, with some absent. The sample shows 140,000 or so clones, under 85% of them seen only once. The sequenced material came from peripheral blood. These receptors all stem from a man aged 45-65 years with active or convalescent COVID-19. Each CDR3 is given with its conserved first and last residue. The D gene is left open where the match is weak. Clone size is not always given. Where it is, it says once, few, many or a class for expanded clones.

cdr3_aa: CASPGASGTHEQYF; cdr3_nt: TGTGCCAGCCCGGGGGCTAGCGGGACCCACGAGCAGTACTTC; j_call: TRBJ2-7; v_call: TRBV2; cdr3_length: 14; d_call: TRBD2; clone_size: -
cdr3_aa: CASSLARADEAFF; cdr3_nt: TGCGCCAGCAGCTTGGCCAGGGCAGATGAAGCTTTCTTT; j_call: TRBJ1-1; v_call: TRBV5-1; cdr3_length: 13; d_call: -; clone_size: -
cdr3_aa: CATSDRDRGYEQYF; cdr3_nt: TGTGCCACCAGTGATCGCGACAGGGGCTACGAGCAGTACTTC; j_call: TRBJ2-7; v_call: TRBV24-1; cdr3_length: 14; d_call: TRBD1; clone_size: few
cdr3_aa: CASSLGPGTDTQYF; cdr3_nt: TGTGCCAGCAGTTTAGGGCCGGGCACAGATACGCAGTATTTT; j_call: TRBJ2-3; v_call: TRBV27; cdr3_length: 14; d_call: -; clone_size: once
cdr3_aa: CASNRNRGHNSPLHF; cdr3_nt: TGCGCTAGCAACCGCAACAGGGGGCATAATTCACCCCTCCACTTT; j_call: TRBJ1-6; v_call: TRBV10-2; cdr3_length: 15; d_call: TRBD1; clone_size: -
cdr3_aa: CASSFDRGPETQYF; cdr3_nt: TGCGCCAGCTCATTCGACAGGGGGCCAGAGACCCAGTACTTC; j_call: TRBJ2-5; v_call: TRBV4-1; cdr3_length: 14; d_call: TRBD1; clone_size: -
cdr3_aa: CASATSGNTGELFF; cdr3_nt: TGTGCCAGCGCGACTAGCGGGAACACCGGGGAGCTGTTTTTT; j_call: TRBJ2-2; v_call: TRBV6-5; cdr3_length: 14; d_call: TRBD2; clone_size: -
cdr3_aa: CASRRQQGAGEPQHF; cdr3_nt: TGTGCCAGCAGACGCCAACAGGGGGCGGGGGAGCCCCAGCATTTT; j_call: TRBJ1-5; v_call: TRBV6-5; cdr3_length: 15; d_call: TRBD1; clone_size: -
cdr3_aa: CASSQERGDSNSPLHF; cdr3_nt: TGTGCCAGCAGCCAAGAGAGAGGAGACAGTAATTCACCCCTCCACTTT; j_call: TRBJ1-6; v_call: TRBV3-1/TRBV3-2; cdr3_length: 16; d_call: -; clone_size: -
cdr3_aa: CSVAGTGDWNTEAFF; cdr3_nt: TGCAGCGTTGCTGGGACAGGGGATTGGAACACTGAAGCTTTCTTT; j_call: TRBJ1-1; v_call: TRBV29-1; cdr3_length: 15; d_call: TRBD1; clone_size: -
cdr3_aa: CASSARQGGSEKLFF; cdr3_nt: TGTGCCAGCAGTGCTCGACAGGGAGGAAGTGAAAAACTGTTTTTT; j_call: TRBJ1-4; v_call: TRBV2; cdr3_length: 15; d_call: TRBD1; clone_size: once
cdr3_aa: CASSTGAPRGYGYTF; cdr3_nt: TGTGCCAGTAGTACAGGGGCGCCCAGGGGCTATGGCTACACCTTC; j_call: TRBJ1-2; v_call: TRBV19; cdr3_length: 15; d_call: -; clone_size: -
cdr3_aa: CASTKQGNTEAFF; cdr3_nt: TGTGCCAGCACAAAACAGGGGAACACTGAAGCTTTCTTT; j_call: TRBJ1-1; v_call: TRBV27; cdr3_length: 13; d_call: -; clone_size: -
cdr3_aa: CASSELAGVGGELFF; cdr3_nt: TGCGCCAGCAGCGAGTTAGCGGGAGTTGGGGGGGAGCTGTTTTTT; j_call: TRBJ2-2; v_call: TRBV4-1; cdr3_length: 15; d_call: TRBD2; clone_size: -
cdr3_aa: CAWGKGLAGGPTYEQYF; cdr3_nt: TGTGCCTGGGGGAAGGGACTAGCGGGAGGACCCACCTACGAGCAGTACTTC; j_call: TRBJ2-7; v_call: TRBV30; cdr3_length: 17; d_call: TRBD2; clone_size: once
cdr3_aa: CASSYSFPNEQFF; cdr3_nt: TGTGCCAGCAGTTACTCCTTCCCCAATGAGCAGTTCTTC; j_call: TRBJ2-1; v_call: TRBV6-5; cdr3_length: 13; d_call: -; clone_size: -
cdr3_aa: CASSKGRGFLYEQYF; cdr3_nt: TGTGCCAGCAGCAAAGGACGGGGGTTTTTGTACGAGCAGTACTTC; j_call: TRBJ2-7; v_call: TRBV21-1; cdr3_length: 15; d_call: -; clone_size: -
cdr3_aa: CASSFLAGVRNEQYF; cdr3_nt: TGTGCCAGCAGTTTTCTAGCGGGAGTAAGGAACGAGCAGTACTTC; j_call: TRBJ2-7; v_call: TRBV27; cdr3_length: 15; d_call: TRBD2; clone_size: once
cdr3_aa: CASSLHRGNQPQHF; cdr3_nt: TGTGCCAGTAGCCTCCACAGGGGAAATCAGCCCCAGCATTTT; j_call: TRBJ1-5; v_call: TRBV19; cdr3_length: 14; d_call: TRBD1; clone_size: -
cdr3_aa: CASSFTGGNSPLHF; cdr3_nt: TGTGCCAGCAGCTTTACAGGGGGGAATTCACCCCTCCACTTT; j_call: TRBJ1-6; v_call: TRBV14; cdr3_length: 14; d_call: TRBD1; clone_size: -
cdr3_aa: CASRAGYYEQYF; cdr3_nt: TGTGCCAGCAGAGCAGGGTACTACGAGCAGTACTTC; j_call: TRBJ2-7; v_call: TRBV6-5; cdr3_length: 12; d_call: -; clone_size: -
cdr3_aa: CASSSGLAVNLYEQYF; cdr3_nt: TGCGCCAGCAGCTCCGGACTAGCGGTGAACTTATACGAGCAGTACTTC; j_call: TRBJ2-7; v_call: TRBV5-1; cdr3_length: 16; d_call: TRBD2; clone_size: -
cdr3_aa: CASSQSYGGQSSGNTIYF; cdr3_nt: TGTGCCAGCTCACAATCTTACGGCGGGCAGAGCTCTGGAAACACCATATATTTT; j_call: TRBJ1-3; v_call: TRBV18; cdr3_length: 18; d_call: -; clone_size: few
cdr3_aa: CASSLKGVGVQPQHF; cdr3_nt: TGTGCCAGCAGCTTAAAGGGGGTGGGGGTTCAGCCCCAGCATTTT; j_call: TRBJ1-5; v_call: TRBV7-2; cdr3_length: 15; d_call: -; clone_size: -
cdr3_aa: CASSTEDRGHSPLHF; cdr3_nt: TGTGCCAGCAGTACCGAGGACAGGGGACATTCACCCCTCCACTTT; j_call: TRBJ1-6; v_call: TRBV2; cdr3_length: 15; d_call: TRBD1; clone_size: once